By share, the clone carrying this TCR beta chain counts as large. The antigen is undetermined. The CDR3 runs to 15 residues. The V end lost 3 bases, the J end lost 5 bases, and 16 bases lay between the germline ends. The TRBV12-4/TRBJ1-2 clonotypes were amplified using barcode primers with ligated adaptors. From the multiplex PCR reads, TCRdb called clonotypes with MiXCR, one entry per CDR3 protein. The sample contains some 1,200 distinct CDR3 sequences, under 25% of which appear only once. Study-wide results and limits: Roughly an eighth of tumor Treg sequences matched naive CD4+ cells. Tumor memory CD4+ T cell TCR gene usage clustered with blood and lymph node memory CD4+ cells and lymph node naive CD4+ cells.

The sample consisted of naive CD4+ T cells sorted from blood. This sample's subset: naive CD4+ T cells, CD4+CD45RA+CD25-. The rearrangement joins TRBV12-3 or TRBV12-4 to TRBJ1-2; tentative D call: TRBD1 (5 bases). This receptor was identified in a female donor with breast cancer. This CDR3 is CASSFTGLDDYGYTF. In DNA form, the CDR3 reads TGTGCCAGCAGTTTTACGGGACTGGATGATTATGGCTACACCTTC.